The 21 T cell receptor beta chains given below trace back to one sample, sequenced in a study of blood T cell repertoires in COVID-19 (dated by TCRdb to about 2020). Library construction relied on the immunoSEQ multiplex PCR assay. TCRdb's version of the immuneACCESS table is confined to in-frame rearrangements and falls short of the full clone set. An unresolved V gene accounts for under half of the shortfall where checked; the remainder is of unknown origin. For this sample the table gives 130,000 to 150,000 clones, of which around four fifths were detected only once. The ten largest account for about 6.1% of the sample. Sequenced: PBMCs or T cells enriched from blood (not recorded which). Every receptor here comes from a woman between 35 and 50 years old who had recovered from COVID-19.

The chain combines TRBV29-1 with TRBJ2-1; 9 bases are a match to TRBD1. Germline lookup yields CDR1 SQVTM and CDR2 ANQGSEA. V was clipped by 5 bases and J by 8 bases; unmatched bases: 1. This CDR3 region has 11 residues. CDR3 in DNA: TGCAGCGTTACAGGGGGCGATGAGCAGTTCTTC. Its protein is CSVTGGDEQFF.

The chain couples TRBV11-2 to TRBJ2-1; 10 positions agree with TRBD2. The V segment lost 5 bases and the J segment 4 bases; nucleotides outside the gene matches: 5. The CDR3 is 15 amino acids. Germline V gene sequence: CDR1 SGHAT, CDR2 FQNNGV. CDR3 DNA sequence: TGTGCCAGCAGCCTCCAGCGGGAGGGATACAATGAGCAGTTCTTC. It specifies CASSLQREGYNEQFF.

The chain carries TRBV10-3 and TRBJ2-3; 10 bases are a match to TRBD1. Trimming took 7 bases from V and 4 from J; bases not matched to a gene: 5. The CDR3 sequence is 14 residues long. The germline CDR1 and CDR2 sequences are ENHRY and SYGVKD. This CDR3 is CAINTGTGADTQYF. For the CDR3, the DNA is TGTGCCATCAACACAGGGACAGGGGCAGATACGCAGTATTTT.

This clone was seen a few times. This chain connects TRBV18 to TRBJ2-3; TRBD1 aligns across 12 bases. CDR1 is KGHSH and CDR2 is LQKENI in the germline V gene. V dropped 2 bases and J dropped 6; count of bases not matched to a gene: 3. The CDR3 covers 15 residues. The CDR3 region is CASSPGTGGPDTQYF. CDR3 coding DNA: TGTGCCAGCTCACCAGGGACAGGGGGCCCGGATACGCAGTATTTT.

Details on this clone: This same CDR3 is encoded by further DNA sequences in the sample. The chain employs TRBV29-1 and TRBJ1-1; a possible D gene is TRBD1 (6 bases). Trimming removed 3 bases from V and 0 bases from J, with 11 bases in between. This CDR3 comprises 14 residues. In germline, CDR1 is SQVTM, CDR2 ANQGSEA. CDR3 nucleotides: TGCAGCGTTGACGGCCAGGGGATGAACACTGAAGCTTTCTTT. Its translation is CSVDGQGMNTEAFF. The full variable domain, with the rest looked up from reference TRBV29-1 and TRBJ1-1, is SAVISQKPSRDICQRGTSLTIQCQVDSQVTMMFWYRQQPGQSLTLIATANQGSEATYESGFVIDKFPISRPNLTFSTLTVSNMSPEDSSIYLCSVDGQGMNTEAFFGQGTRLTVV.

The chain links TRBV7-8 to TRBJ2-7; D is ambiguous. CDR1 and CDR2 (germline): SGHVS, FQNEAQ. The CDR3 length is 15 residues. V was trimmed by 1 base and J by 3 bases, leaving 13 bases between them. The CDR3 protein is CASSLGLPSVYEQYF. CDR3 sequence (DNA): TGTGCCAGCAGCTTAGGACTCCCCTCCGTCTACGAGCAGTACTTC.

The chain is built from TRBV6-5 and TRBJ1-1, with a weak D call TRBD1 (6 bases). The CDR3 extends over 13 amino acids. Germline values: CDR1 MNHEY, CDR2 SVGAGI. V lost 2 bases to trimming and J lost 7 bases, with 11 bases between them. The CDR3 reads CASSYGRTVEAFF. The CDR3 coding sequence is TGTGCCAGCAGTTACGGGCGGACAGTTGAAGCTTTCTTT.

The J gene is TRBJ1-3, the V gene TRBV4-1; possible D gene TRBD1, 5 bases. CDR1 is MGHRA and CDR2 is YSYEKL in the germline V gene. Between the trimmed V and J ends, which lost 5 bases and 2 bases, there was a span of 16 bases. The CDR3 is 16 amino acids. The CDR3 region has the DNA TGCGCCAGCAGCTACTTCTCGAAGGGGACTGGAAACACCATATATTTT. Residues: CASSYFSKGTGNTIYF.

The chain has TRBV7-9 and TRBJ2-7; 12 bases match TRBD2. Germline V gene sequence: CDR1 SEHNR, CDR2 FQNEAQ (reference sequence). This CDR3 region has 17 residues. The V segment lost 4 bases and the J segment 5 bases; nucleotides outside the gene matches: 12. The CDR3 spells CASSSSSSGRAGNEQYF. CDR3 sequence (DNA): TGTGCCAGCAGCTCATCTTCTAGCGGGAGGGCCGGGAACGAGCAGTACTTC.

In its sample, this clone was seen a few times. The V call is TRBV28, the J call TRBJ1-1, with 9 bases identical to TRBD1. V lost 5 bases to trimming and J lost 4 bases; unmatched junction nucleotides: 5. The germline gives CDR1 MDHEN, CDR2 SYDVKM. CDR3 length: 14 amino acids. CDR3 in DNA: TGTGCCAGCAGTCTGACAGGGGGAAGCACTGAAGCTTTCTTT. Its translation: CASSLTGGSTEAFF.

Only a few counts were recorded for this clone. V is TRBV9 and J is TRBJ2-7, with D unresolved. V lost 1 base and J lost 6, with 11 bases in between. The CDR3 is 13 residues long. CDR1 and CDR2 (germline): SGDLS, YYNGEE. CDR3 coding DNA: TGTGCCAGCAGCGTAACCCCTACGGGCGAGCAGTACTTC. Encoded protein: CASSVTPTGEQYF.

V gene TRBV14 combines with J gene TRBJ1-2; TRBD1 agrees at 10 bases. J lost 4 bases, V lost 2 bases, and 7 bases had no gene match. The CDR3 runs 16 residues. Per the germline V gene, CDR1 is SGHDN and CDR2 is FVKESK. DNA of the CDR3: TGTGCCAGCAGCCAATCCGGGACAGGGGTTGTCTATGGCTACACCTTC. This codes for CASSQSGTGVVYGYTF.

This clone appeared a single time. V usage is TRBV7-2 and J usage is TRBJ2-1; D uncertain. The germline V gene encodes CDR1 SGHTA and CDR2 FQGNSA. V was clipped by 2 bases and J by 10 bases, with 12 bases between them. CDR3 length: 13 amino acids. The CDR3 sequence is CASSLIPVREQFF. The CDR3 nucleotides read TGTGCCAGCAGCTTAATTCCGGTCAGGGAGCAGTTCTTC.

The chain joins TRBV30 to TRBJ2-2; possible D gene TRBD2, 6 bases. Trimming cost V 4 bases and J 4 bases, with 16 bases left between them. CDR1 GTSNPN and CDR2 SVGIG come from the germline V gene (reference sequence). The CDR3 is 15 residues long. The CDR3 here is CAWNLDGGVTGELFF. The CDR3 nucleotides read TGTGCCTGGAACCTAGACGGAGGGGTCACCGGGGAGCTGTTTTTT. The full variable domain, rest sourced from reference TRBV30 and TRBJ2-2, is SQTIHQWPATLVQPVGSPLSLECTVEGTSNPNLYWYRQAAGRGLQLLFYSVGIGQISSEVPQNLSASRPQDRQFILSSKKLLLSDSGFYLCAWNLDGGVTGELFFGEGSRLTVL.

This sequence joins TRBV19 and TRBJ2-7, with D perhaps TRBD1 (5 bases). The CDR3 loop spans 13 amino acids. Germline V lookup: CDR1 LNHDA, CDR2 SQIVND (reference sequence). Trimming removed 5 bases at V and 2 bases at J, with 10 bases between. CDR3 DNA sequence: TGTGCCAGTAGTGGTATAGGGGCCTACGAGCAGTACTTC. Protein: CASSGIGAYEQYF.

This clone came up once. V gene TRBV6-5 combines with J gene TRBJ2-3, with 10 bases identical to TRBD1. CDR3 size: 15 residues. With V trimmed by 0 bases and J by 7 bases, 4 bases remained unmatched. Per the germline V gene, CDR1 is MNHEY and CDR2 is SVGAGI. The chain's CDR3 is CASSYSGQGWYTQYF. CDR3 bases: TGTGCCAGCAGTTACTCGGGACAGGGGTGGTATACGCAGTATTTT.

The V call is TRBV2, the J call TRBJ1-4; TRBD1 agrees at 8 bases. Germline CDR1 is SNHLY and CDR2 is FYNNEI. V shed 11 bases and J 7 bases; nucleotides not matched to a gene: 15. CDR3 length: 15 amino acids. Here the CDR3 reads CAASWGGQVGEKLFF. The CDR3 DNA is TGTGCCGCGAGCTGGGGGGGACAGGTCGGTGAAAAACTGTTTTTT.

The chain employs TRBV28 and TRBJ1-2, with 8 bases identical to TRBD1. V dropped 4 bases and J dropped 7; count of bases not matched to a gene: 14. The CDR3 has 16 amino acids. CDR1 and CDR2 (germline): MDHEN, SYDVKM. The CDR3 here is CASSSGGQGAHGGYTF. CDR3 nucleotides: TGTGCCAGCAGTTCGGGGGGTCAGGGGGCGCACGGTGGCTACACCTTC.

V usage is TRBV19 and J usage is TRBJ1-3; D is ambiguous. The V gene lost 3 bases and the J gene lost 1 base, with 22 bases spanning the gap. Germline V gene lookup returns CDR1 LNHDA and CDR2 SQIVND (reference sequence). CDR3 length equals 19 residues. The CDR3 reads CASSIFSTSGGRSGNTIYF. The DNA of the CDR3 is TGTGCCAGTAGTATTTTCTCTACCTCTGGCGGCCGATCTGGAAACACCATATATTTT.

The chain is built from TRBV5-1 and TRBJ2-1; 7 bases line up with TRBD2. This CDR3 is built from 17 residues. Unmatched junction bases numbered 6, after V lost 0 bases and J lost 0 bases. Germline V gene lookup returns CDR1 SGHRS and CDR2 YFSETQ. The CDR3: CASSLVGSGFSYNEQFF. The CDR3 nucleotides are TGCGCCAGCAGCTTGGTAGGTAGCGGGTTCTCCTACAATGAGCAGTTCTTC.

The chain links TRBV7-9 to TRBJ1-4; D may be TRBD1 (5 bases). The germline V gene has CDR1 SEHNR and CDR2 FQNEAQ (reference sequence). V lost 3 bases, J lost 4 bases, and 15 bases lay in between. CDR3 length equals 16 residues. Here the CDR3 reads CASSFQGIMDNEKLFF. As DNA, the CDR3 is TGTGCCAGCAGCTTCCAGGGCATTATGGATAATGAAAAACTGTTTTTT.